Detailed here is one T cell receptor beta chain. Time point in this sample: baseline, week 1 (first vaccination visit). Treatment specified: pre-vaccination baseline after standard-of-care therapy. The CDR3 extends over 13 amino acids. In germline, CDR1 is SGHTA, CDR2 FQGNSA. With 2 bases removed from V and 5 bases from J, the gap between germline ends came to 7 bases. The sample comes from a study of a mutant IDH1 vaccine in newly diagnosed glioma. Data came from immunoSEQ multiplex PCR; TCRdb stores just in-frame clones and leaves some out. The sample consists of over 75,000 clones, 70% to 90% of them appearing once.

This rearrangement joins TRBV7-2 to TRBJ1-5, with D tentatively TRBD1 (5 bases). The receptor was isolated from a woman in her 50s with glioma. Sample: PBMCs, taken from a glioma patient treated with radiotherapy, temozolomide or both. The CDR3 coding sequence is TGTGCCAGCAGCTTAATAGGGGATCAGCCCCAGCATTTT. Protein: CASSLIGDQPQHF.